The 2 T cell receptor beta chains presented below share a single source sample, sequenced in a study of cytomegalovirus exposure and HLA in healthy donors. The repertoire was sequenced with immunoSEQ multiplex PCR; TCRdb's copy has only in-frame clones and lacks some. The sample includes under 150,000 clones, 90% to 95% of them seen just once. Sequenced: PBMCs. These receptors all come from a young man in good health and CMV-seronegative.

V gene TRBV6-1 combines with J gene TRBJ1-3, with D possibly TRBD1 on 6 matching bases. Germline assignment: CDR1 MNHNS and CDR2 SASEGT. This CDR3 contains 15 residues. V was pared by 5 bases and J by 0 bases, with 11 bases between. CDR3 in amino acids: CASSPDRPSGNTIYF. The CDR3, as DNA: TGTGCCAGCAGTCCAGACAGGCCCTCTGGAAACACCATATATTTT.

The chain employs TRBV29-1 and TRBJ1-1, with D possibly matching TRBD1 (5 bases). Trimming shortened V by 7 bases and J by 3 bases, and 12 bases separated the two germline ends. This CDR3 comprises 12 residues. Germline CDR1 and CDR2: SQVTM and ANQGSEA. The chain's CDR3 is CSAGGYDTEAFF. CDR3 nucleotide sequence: TGCAGCGCCGGGGGGTATGACACTGAAGCTTTCTTT.